This TCR beta chain appears in the sequencing data of a study of technical replicates of blood from a few donors. Germline CDR1 MNHEY, CDR2 SMNVEV (reference sequence). Trimming stripped 2 bases from V and 4 bases from J, with 8 bases between. The CDR3 is made up of 13 amino acids. Produced via immunoSEQ multiplex PCR; TCRdb's table is partial and in-frame only. The sample holds about 15,000 clones; 80% to 90% are singletons and the top ten take around 12%. The material sequenced was PBMCs. This chain links TRBV27 with TRBJ2-5; D uncertain. The receptor was derived from a human donor in good health. In DNA form, the CDR3 reads TGTGCCAGCAGTTTACGAGGATTAGAGACCCAGTACTTC. Protein: CASSLRGLETQYF.